The rows below give T cell receptor beta chains drawn from one sample of a study of metastatic and nonmetastatic thyroid tumors. Using MiXCR, TCRdb re-called clones from the PCR reads. The sample holds some 38,000 clones; roughly 19% are singletons and the top ten take approximately 20%. The sequenced sample was blood. The receptors originated from a female donor with papillary thyroid cancer or a benign thyroid nodule (not recorded which). Some clones in this sample may be carry-over from other donors' samples. Both conserved end residues are part of each CDR3. D genes are given only for firm matches. Only some rows state a clone size, as once, few, many or a class for expanded clones.

CDR3: CASSANQWTQYF
DNA: TGTGCCAGCAGCGCCAACCAGTGGACGCAGTATTTT
size: many
V: TRBV7-2
J: TRBJ2-3
D: .

CDR3: CASSRLGQGPTEAFF
DNA: TGCGCCAGCAGCCGTTTAGGACAGGGCCCCACTGAAGCTTTCTTT
size: .
V: TRBV5-1
J: TRBJ1-1
D: TRBD1

CDR3: CASSWTGQGGTEQYF
DNA: TGTGCCAGCAGCTGGACGGGACAGGGGGGGACGGAGCAGTACTTC
size: .
V: TRBV7-8
J: TRBJ2-7
D: TRBD1

CDR3: CATSDPTGGNTGELFF
DNA: TGTGCCACCAGTGACCCTACAGGGGGGAACACCGGGGAGCTGTTTTTT
size: many
V: TRBV24-1
J: TRBJ2-2
D: TRBD1

CDR3: CASSLLTNTDTQYF
DNA: TGTGCCAGCAGCTTATTGACTAACACAGATACGCAGTATTTT
size: many
V: TRBV7-2
J: TRBJ2-3
D: .

CDR3: CSVEEGVEQYF
DNA: TGCAGCGTTGAAGAGGGGGTTGAGCAGTACTTC
size: many
V: TRBV29-1
J: TRBJ2-7
D: .

CDR3: CASSEGAGSPLHF
DNA: TGCGCCAGCAGTGAGGGGGCAGGCTCACCCCTCCACTTT
size: .
V: TRBV10-1
J: TRBJ1-6
D: .

CDR3: CAWGVDSSQGTQYF
DNA: TGTGCCTGGGGTGTAGACAGCAGCCAGGGTACGCAGTATTTT
size: many
V: TRBV30
J: TRBJ2-3
D: .

CDR3: CASSPRGESTEAFF
DNA: TGCGCCAGCAGCCCAAGGGGGGAGAGCACTGAAGCTTTCTTT
size: once
V: TRBV5-1
J: TRBJ1-1
D: .

CDR3: CSAHRTGGSGEQFF
DNA: TGCAGTGCTCACAGGACTGGAGGGAGCGGTGAGCAGTTCTTC
size: .
V: TRBV20-1
J: TRBJ2-1
D: .

CDR3: CASGISGATGQYF
DNA: TGTGCCAGCGGTATTTCCGGGGCGACCGGGCAGTACTTC
size: few
V: TRBV28
J: TRBJ2-7
D: .

CDR3: CASSNRQVRETQYF
DNA: TGTGCCAGCAGCAATCGACAGGTCCGAGAGACCCAGTACTTC
size: many
V: TRBV6-1
J: TRBJ2-5
D: .

CDR3: CSAGRAAGGSTDTQYF
DNA: TGCAGTGCTGGCCGGGCAGCGGGAGGCTCCACAGATACGCAGTATTTT
size: many
V: TRBV20-1
J: TRBJ2-3
D: TRBD2

CDR3: CAWRAGDRRFTGELFF
DNA: TGTGCCTGGAGAGCCGGGGACAGAAGATTCACCGGGGAGCTGTTTTTT
size: many
V: TRBV30
J: TRBJ2-2
D: TRBD1

CDR3: CSARQGLSTEAFF
DNA: TGCAGTGCAAGACAGGGGCTTAGTACTGAAGCTTTCTTT
size: .
V: TRBV20-1
J: TRBJ1-1
D: TRBD1

CDR3: CASSPRSGTALRGYTF
DNA: TGTGCCAGCAGTCCACGCTCCGGGACAGCCTTACGAGGCTACACCTTC
size: .
V: TRBV6-1
J: TRBJ1-2
D: TRBD1

CDR3: CASRSELAGVYGELFF
DNA: TGTGCCAGCAGGAGCGAACTAGCGGGAGTATACGGTGAGCTGTTTTTT
size: .
V: TRBV12-3/TRBV12-4
J: TRBJ2-2
D: TRBD2

CDR3: CASSPYRGVNEQYF
DNA: TGTGCCAGCAGCCCATACAGGGGTGTCAACGAGCAGTACTTC
size: .
V: TRBV3-1
J: TRBJ2-7
D: TRBD1

CDR3: CAWSVWWEGLVGTQYF
DNA: TGTGCCTGGAGTGTATGGTGGGAGGGACTAGTAGGGACCCAGTACTTC
size: .
V: TRBV30
J: TRBJ2-5
D: TRBD2

CDR3: CASSEGNEQFF
DNA: TGTGCCAGCAGTGAAGGTAATGAGCAGTTCTTC
size: .
V: TRBV27
J: TRBJ2-1
D: .

CDR3: CSEILARTHTDTQYF
DNA: TGCAGCGAGATACTAGCGAGGACGCACACAGATACGCAGTATTTT
size: .
V: TRBV20-1
J: TRBJ2-3
D: TRBD2

CDR3: CASSHSNGGEQYF
DNA: TGCGCCAGCAGCCACTCGAACGGTGGCGAGCAGTACTTC
size: many
V: TRBV4-3
J: TRBJ2-7
D: .

CDR3: CASSQGRTYGYTF
DNA: TGTGCCAGCAGTCAGGGACGCACCTATGGATACACCTTC
size: .
V: TRBV7-8
J: TRBJ1-2
D: .

CDR3: CASSPGVQYEQYF
DNA: TGTGCCAGCTCACCAGGGGTTCAATACGAGCAGTACTTC
size: .
V: TRBV18
J: TRBJ2-7
D: .

CDR3: CASITLPGQWYNEQFF
DNA: TGTGCCAGCATTACCCTACCGGGACAGTGGTACAATGAGCAGTTCTTC
size: few
V: TRBV6-5
J: TRBJ2-1
D: TRBD1